This T cell receptor (beta chain) was recovered during a study of blood T cells in healthy people across ages. Only a few counts were recorded for this clonotype. Then a second PCR, running roughly 7 to 11 cycles, was carried out with a sample-barcoded 5' primer and a J-beta primer mix. TCRdb re-called the 5' RACE reads with MiXCR, one entry per CDR3 protein. This repertoire shows about 780,000 distinct CDR3 sequences, 35% to 60% found once; its top ten account for 15% to 20%. The CDR3 has 15 residues. With V trimmed by 5 bases and J by 0 bases, 5 bases remained unmatched. Germline CDR1 SNHLY, CDR2 FYNNEI.

The sequenced material came from blood. The chain has TRBV2 and TRBJ1-2, with TRBD1 identical over 8 bases. This TCR derives from a man older than 75 in good health. Written as DNA, the CDR3 is TGTGCCAGCAGTCCTTGGACAGGGTCTAACTATGGCTACACCTTC. Translating gives CASSPWTGSNYGYTF.